The next 15 T cell receptor beta chains were all read from a single sample in a study of cytomegalovirus exposure and HLA in healthy donors. Assay used: immunoSEQ multiplex PCR; TCRdb lists only in-frame clones, some missing. The sample has some 76,000 clones, approximately 94% seen once. The sequenced sample consisted of PBMCs. These receptors originate from a woman aged 18-29 years in good health and CMV-seronegative.

The chain couples TRBV27 to TRBJ2-7; 7 nucleotides line up with TRBD2. CDR1 is MNHEY, CDR2 SMNVEV, per germline (reference sequence). There are 15 residues in the CDR3. The junction had 9 bases not matched to a gene; V was cut back by 2 bases and J by 5 bases. The CDR3 nucleotides are TGTGCCAGCAGTTTAGGGGCCAGCGGGATAAACGAGCAGTACTTC. Amino acid sequence: CASSLGASGINEQYF.

This clone was picked up one time. The chain joins TRBV14 to TRBJ1-2; D perhaps matches TRBD1 (5 bases). V was trimmed by 0 bases and J by 4 bases, leaving 15 bases between them. Per germline, CDR1 SGHDN and CDR2 FVKESK. The CDR3 spans 16 residues. CDR3 nucleotide sequence: TGTGCCAGCAGCCAAGATTGGGCAGGGAGGCCCTATGGCTACACCTTC. Translated: CASSQDWAGRPYGYTF.

This chain links TRBV2 with TRBJ2-5; TRBD2 agrees at 14 bases. CDR1 is SNHLY, CDR2 FYNNEI, per germline. The CDR3 sequence is 16 residues long. Germline trimming cut 6 bases from V and 4 bases from J; bases unmatched to any gene: 7. Written as DNA, the CDR3 is TGTGCCAGCAGGGGTGGGACTAGCGGGGGACTAGAGACCCAGTACTTC. Amino acids: CASRGGTSGGLETQYF.

This clone was observed a single time. CDR3 DNA sequence: TGTGCCAGCAGTCTTCTAGCGGGGGGGCCGTACGAGCAGTACTTC. Protein sequence: CASSLLAGGPYEQYF. The chain couples TRBV6-5 to TRBJ2-7; 12 bases map to TRBD2. The CDR3 runs 15 residues. V lost 5 bases to trimming and J lost 4 bases; unmatched junction nucleotides: 6. Germline V gene data show CDR1 as MNHEY and CDR2 as SVGAGI.

The CDR3 sequence is CASSQAVGSGAPLAKNIQYF. In nucleotides, the CDR3 is TGTGCCAGCAGCCAAGCCGTGGGTAGCGGGGCGCCCTTAGCCAAAAACATTCAGTACTTC. The genes are TRBV14 and TRBJ2-4; 8 nucleotides agree with TRBD2. V lost 1 base, J lost 0 bases, and 14 bases stayed unmatched. The CDR3 loop spans 20 amino acids. Germline CDR1 reads SGHDN; CDR2 reads FVKESK.

The V call is TRBV28, the J call TRBJ1-3, with 7 bases that match TRBD1. Germline V lookup: CDR1 MDHEN, CDR2 SYDVKM. The CDR3 is 16 amino acids. Trimming cost V 6 bases and J 6 bases; bases outside gene matches: 14. The CDR3 here is CASSRVAGGIENTIYF. In DNA form, the CDR3 reads TGTGCCAGCAGCCGTGTAGCAGGGGGGATTGAAAACACCATATATTTT.

The chain is built from TRBV28 and TRBJ2-7; 10 nucleotides match TRBD2. V was pared by 2 bases and J by 7 bases, with 8 bases of the junction left unmatched. CDR3 length equals 15 residues. Germline loops: CDR1 MDHEN, CDR2 SYDVKM. CDR3 amino acids: CASSLGLAGAGEQYF. The CDR3 DNA reads TGTGCCAGCAGTTTAGGGCTAGCGGGGGCGGGGGAGCAGTACTTC.

The V gene is TRBV7-6, the J gene TRBJ2-7, with D unresolved. This CDR3 contains 13 residues. Germline V gives CDR1 SGHVS, CDR2 FNYEAQ. With 1 base removed from V and 6 bases from J, the gap between germline ends came to 10 bases. The CDR3 loop reads CASSLELASEQYF. CDR3 DNA sequence: TGTGCCAGCAGCTTAGAATTGGCTAGCGAGCAGTACTTC.

J is TRBJ2-5 and V is TRBV27; possibly TRBD1 for D (6 bases). CDR1 MNHEY and CDR2 SMNVEV come from the germline V gene (reference sequence). This CDR3 is built from 17 residues. The germline V and J ends were trimmed by 5 bases and 2 bases, with 21 bases remaining between them. CDR3 region: CASSPLPQGLSQETQYF. The DNA of the CDR3 is TGTGCCAGCAGTCCTCTCCCTCAGGGGCTCTCTCAAGAGACCCAGTACTTC.

The rearrangement uses TRBV2 and TRBJ2-3, with TRBD2 identical over 8 bases. CDR3 length: 15 residues. Germline lookup yields CDR1 SNHLY and CDR2 FYNNEI. With 1 base clipped from V and 5 bases from J, the junction kept 5 bases outside the gene matches. The CDR3 bases are TGTGCCAGCAGTGAAGGACTAGCGAATAAAGATACGCAGTATTTT. Amino acids: CASSEGLANKDTQYF.

This clone has a single count. V and J are TRBV27 and TRBJ2-7; 8 bases agree with TRBD1. The trim removed 4 bases at V and 3 bases at J, leaving 2 bases unmatched. CDR1 and CDR2 from the germline V gene are MNHEY and SMNVEV (reference sequence). The CDR3 runs 13 residues. CDR3 sequence reads: CASSSTGGYEQYF. The CDR3 nucleotides are TGTGCCAGCAGTTCCACAGGGGGCTACGAGCAGTACTTC.

The chain uses TRBV18 and TRBJ1-5; 7 bases are a match to TRBD1. With 2 bases clipped from V and 4 bases from J, the junction kept 8 bases outside the gene matches. CDR1 and CDR2 from the germline V gene are KGHSH and LQKENI. The CDR3 is 16 residues long. CDR3 nucleotides: TGTGCCAGCTCACCAAGGACAGGTAGCGGTAATCAGCCCCAGCATTTT. This encodes CASSPRTGSGNQPQHF. The whole variable domain, filled in from reference TRBV18 and TRBJ1-5, reads NAGVMQNPRHLVRRRGQEARLRCSPMKGHSHVYWYRQLPEEGLKFMVYLQKENIIDESGMPKERFSAEFPKEGPSILRIQQVVRGDSAAYFCASSPRTGSGNQPQHFGDGTRLSIL.

V usage is TRBV18 and J usage is TRBJ2-7; 7 bases match TRBD1. V lost 3 bases to trimming and J lost 2 bases; unmatched junction nucleotides: 4. This CDR3 contains 14 residues. The germline V gene has CDR1 KGHSH and CDR2 LQKENI. The CDR3 loop reads CASSPPGGTYEQYF. CDR3 coding DNA: TGTGCCAGCTCACCCCCAGGGGGTACCTACGAGCAGTACTTC.

The chain carries TRBV21-1 and TRBJ1-5; the DNA was not compared with TRBD1, the D call given in the table. TRBV21-1 is tagged as a pseudogene. The CDR3 sequence is 17 residues long. Here the CDR3 DNA reads TGTGCCAGGAGCAAACCTGTTCCCCCCAGAAGCAATCAGCCCCAGCATTTT. As protein: CARSKPVPPRSNQPQHF.

The V gene is TRBV27, the J gene TRBJ2-1; 10 nucleotides align to TRBD1. Germline CDR1 MNHEY, CDR2 SMNVEV (reference sequence). The CDR3 consists of 16 residues. V gave up 5 bases and J gave up 4 bases; unmatched junction bases: 8. CDR3 sequence reads: CASSTRGQGRYNEQFF. The CDR3 bases are TGTGCCAGCAGTACACGGGGACAGGGGAGGTACAATGAGCAGTTCTTC.